This T cell receptor beta chain was observed in a study of blood T cell repertoires in COVID-19. For the study at large: Samples came from the United States, Italy and Spain, spanning acute and convalescent COVID-19.

The study recruited people aged about 18 to 95 years across some 23 US areas. Participant-given clinical history determined each cohort assignment. Data came from immunoSEQ multiplex PCR; TCRdb stores just in-frame clones and leaves some out. The sample includes roughly 180,000 clones, about 90% of them seen just once. Per germline, CDR1 PRHDT and CDR2 FYEKMQ (reference sequence). The CDR3 runs 18 residues. Comments on this clone: Mismatch with germline at one junction end may stem from a read error.

This TCR was recovered from a woman aged 30 to 39 who had recovered from COVID-19. The sequencing input was PBMCs or T cells enriched from blood (not recorded which). The chain carries TRBV13 and TRBJ1-1; TRBD1 agrees at 9 bases. The CDR3 region is CASRLVRDRVFMNTEAFF. CDR3 nucleotide sequence: TGTGCCAGCAGATTAGTCCGGGACAGGGTTTTCATGAACACTGAAGCTTTCTTT.